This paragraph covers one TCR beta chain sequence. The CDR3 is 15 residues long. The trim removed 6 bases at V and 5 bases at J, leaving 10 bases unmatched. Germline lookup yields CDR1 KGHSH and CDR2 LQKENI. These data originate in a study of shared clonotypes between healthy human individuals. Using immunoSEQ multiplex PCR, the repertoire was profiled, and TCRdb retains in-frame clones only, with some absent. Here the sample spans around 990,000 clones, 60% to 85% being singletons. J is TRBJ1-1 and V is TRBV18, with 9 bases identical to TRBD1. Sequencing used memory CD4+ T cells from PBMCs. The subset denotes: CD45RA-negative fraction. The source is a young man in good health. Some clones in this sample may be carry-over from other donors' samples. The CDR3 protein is CASSPGTGWDTEAFF. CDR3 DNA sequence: TGTGCCAGCTCCCCCGGGACAGGGTGGGATACTGAAGCTTTCTTT.